The 10 T cell receptor beta chains in this list originate from one sample, sequenced in a study of human T cells and chemical hapten exposure. MiXCR, applied by TCRdb to the RACE reads, yields one record per CDR3 protein. The profile shows about 120,000 distinct CDR3 sequences, approximately 13% of them singletons. Specified time point: patch test 1, 2 weeks after DPC sensitization. The treatment denotes: therapeutic diphenylcyclopropenone sensitization with weekly scalp DPC. The sequenced sample was whole blood, obtained in connection with sensitization to the hapten diphenylcyclopropenone (DPC). All receptors come from a man younger than 30 with alopecia areata. Some clones in this sample may be carry-over from other donors' samples.

The chain joins TRBV10-1 to TRBJ2-5, with 7 bases lining up with TRBD1. V lost 0 bases and J lost 1; bases outside the gene matches: 5. This CDR3 spans 16 amino acids. CDR1 is WNHNN, CDR2 SYGVQD, per germline (reference sequence). The CDR3 DNA reads TGCGCCAGCAGTGAGTCACCGGGACAGACCCAAGAGACCCAGTACTTC. The encoded protein is CASSESPGQTQETQYF.

This clonotype occurred many times. The chain links TRBV10-2 to TRBJ2-5, with 11 bases matching TRBD2. CDR3 size: 16 residues. V dropped 5 bases and J dropped 2; count of bases not matched to a gene: 7. Per the germline V gene, CDR1 is WSHSY and CDR2 is SAAADI. For the CDR3, the DNA is TGCGCCAGCAGTATAGCGGGGGGGCCCGCTCAAGAGACCCAGTACTTC. This gives the protein CASSIAGGPAQETQYF.

This clonotype was seen many times. The chain combines TRBV24-1 with TRBJ2-1, with D hard to call. V was cut by 3 bases and J by 2 bases, with 13 bases left in between. CDR3 size: 16 residues. Germline CDR1 reads KGHDR; CDR2 reads SFDVKD. CDR3 DNA: TGTGCCACCAGTGATCCTGGACCGGAGACCTACAATGAGCAGTTCTTC. It is translated as CATSDPGPETYNEQFF.

This clonotype has a handful of counts. The chain couples TRBV3-1 to TRBJ2-3; D not resolved. The CDR3 extends over 16 amino acids. Germline CDR1 reads LGHDT; CDR2 reads YNNKEL (reference sequence). The ends were cut back, 4 bases at V and 2 bases at J, with 16 bases in the middle. This chain's CDR3 is CASSLRTATSTDTQYF. The CDR3 DNA sequence: TGTGCCAGCAGCCTCCGGACGGCCACCTCCACAGATACGCAGTATTTT.

This clonotype has at least ten counts. The J gene is TRBJ1-1, the V gene TRBV9; D unclear. Germline CDR1 and CDR2: SGDLS and YYNGEE. V was clipped by 4 bases and J by 0 bases, with 7 bases between them. The CDR3 extends over 13 amino acids. The CDR3 sequence: CASSPKVNTEAFF. CDR3 DNA: TGTGCCAGCAGCCCGAAAGTGAACACTGAAGCTTTCTTT. Full variable domain (outside the CDR3, taken from reference TRBV9 and TRBJ1-1): DSGVTQTPKHLITATGQRVTLRCSPRSGDLSVYWYQQSLDQGLQFLIQYYNGEERAKGNILERFSAQQFPDLHSELNLSSLELGDSALYFCASSPKVNTEAFFGQGTRLTVV.

This rearrangement joins TRBV19 to TRBJ1-6, with D hard to call. V shed 5 bases and J shed 8 bases, with 13 bases lying between them. The CDR3 is made up of 14 amino acids. Germline-derived CDR1 and CDR2 are LNHDA and SQIVND (reference sequence). CDR3 in DNA: TGTGCCAGTAGTCCGGACGGTACTTATTCACCCCTCCACTTT. It translates to CASSPDGTYSPLHF. The full variable domain, completed using reference TRBV19 and TRBJ1-6, is DGGITQSPKYLFRKEGQNVTLSCEQNLNHDAMYWYRQDPGQGLRLIYYSQIVNDFQKGDIAEGYSVSREKKESFPLTVTSAQKNPTAFYLCASSPDGTYSPLHFGNGTRLTVT.

This clonotype came up once. DNA of the CDR3: TGTGCCAGCAGCACCCGGGCGGCGCGCTATGGCTACACCTTC. It yields the protein CASSTRAARYGYTF. This chain links TRBV9 with TRBJ1-2, with no clear D. Trimming took off 4 bases at V and 4 bases at J, with 14 bases between the two ends. The CDR3 totals 14 residues. The germline gives CDR1 SGDLS, CDR2 YYNGEE.

The V call is TRBV20-1, the J call TRBJ1-2; 10 bases fit TRBD1. V dropped 1 base and J dropped 6; count of bases not matched to a gene: 8. The CDR3 is 15 amino acids. Germline values: CDR1 DFQATT, CDR2 SNEGSKA (reference sequence). Here the CDR3 reads CSARAPAGQGNGYTF. In DNA, the CDR3 is TGCAGTGCTAGAGCCCCTGCGGGACAGGGGAATGGCTACACCTTC.

The chain joins TRBV7-9 to TRBJ1-1; no clear D. V was clipped by 8 bases and J by 4 bases, with 17 bases between them. Germline assignment: CDR1 SEHNR and CDR2 FQNEAQ (reference sequence). CDR3 length: 14 amino acids. CDR3 in DNA: TGTGCCAGCGGCCGACCAAGTTATTCCACTGAAGCTTTCTTT. Its protein is CASGRPSYSTEAFF.

In its sample, this clonotype was seen a few times. The chain recombines TRBV11-1 with TRBJ2-1; 8 bases fit TRBD1. This CDR3 region has 14 residues. The germline gives CDR1 SGHAT, CDR2 FQDESV (reference sequence). V shed 3 bases, J shed 4 bases, and the junction held 2 bases outside the gene matches. The CDR3 spells CASSFGQGYNEQFF. For the CDR3, the DNA is TGTGCCAGCAGCTTCGGACAGGGATACAATGAGCAGTTCTTC.